Listed here are 9 T cell receptor beta chains from one sample, sequenced in a study of brain metastases from non-small cell lung cancer. TCRdb's copy holds only in-frame clones and misses some; the assay was immunoSEQ multiplex PCR. The table shows some 4,300 clones, with just under 85% occurring only once. Source material: primary lung tumor tissue. These receptors came from a donor over 35 with non-small cell lung cancer.

This chain uses TRBV4-3 with TRBJ2-3, with 11 bases that match TRBD2. CDR3 length: 20 residues. CDR1 LGHNA and CDR2 YSLEER come from the germline V gene. Trimming took 1 base from V and 5 from J; bases not matched to a gene: 17. The CDR3 sequence is CASSQGPVGLAGGRKDTQYF. Here the CDR3 DNA reads TGCGCCAGCAGCCAAGGTCCGGTGGGGTTAGCGGGGGGGCGAAAAGATACGCAGTATTTT.

The chain joins TRBV29-1 to TRBJ2-5; 8 nucleotides match TRBD1. Germline trimming cut 7 bases from V and 4 bases from J; bases unmatched to any gene: 11. Germline V gives CDR1 SQVTM, CDR2 ANQGSEA. The CDR3 length is 14 residues. The CDR3 loop is CSARGSGGSETQYF. In DNA form, the CDR3 reads TGCAGCGCCAGGGGCTCAGGGGGCTCAGAGACCCAGTACTTC.

This clone was found once. The chain has TRBV7-6 and TRBJ2-2; possible D gene TRBD1, 7 bases. The CDR3 has 18 residues. The V and J ends lost 2 bases and 7 bases respectively, with 23 bases between them. Germline-derived CDR1 and CDR2 are SGHVS and FNYEAQ. The CDR3 region has the DNA TGTGCCAGCAGCTTATACCTACCGGGGGACAGTACTAGCGGGGAGCTGTTTTTT. Amino acid sequence: CASSLYLPGDSTSGELFF. Full variable domain (remainder filled in from reference TRBV7-6 and TRBJ2-2): GAGVSQSPRYKVTKRGQDVALRCDPISGHVSLYWYRQALGQGPEFLTYFNYEAQQDKSGLPNDRFSAERPEGSISTLTIQRTEQRDSAMYRCASSLYLPGDSTSGELFFGEGSRLTVL.

J is TRBJ2-1 and V is TRBV7-2, with 11 bases lining up with TRBD2. CDR1 SGHTA and CDR2 FQGNSA come from the germline V gene. Trimming at V came to 5 bases and at J to 3 bases, leaving 12 bases not matched to a gene. This CDR3 comprises 18 residues. CDR3 coding DNA: TGTGCCAGCAGCCCACAGGCCCTAGCGGGGGGTCTCTACAATGAGCAGTTCTTC. It is translated as CASSPQALAGGLYNEQFF. The variable domain in full, completed from reference TRBV7-2 and TRBJ2-1, reads GAGVSQSPSNKVTEKGKDVELRCDPISGHTALYWYRQSLGQGLEFLIYFQGNSAPDKSGLPSDRFSAERTGGSVSTLTIQRTQQEDSAVYLCASSPQALAGGLYNEQFFGPGTRLTVL.

The chain links TRBV6-1 to TRBJ2-7; TRBD2 matches 10 bases. CDR1 is MNHNS, CDR2 SASEGT, per germline. The CDR3 contains 15 residues. The J segment lost 7 bases and the V segment lost 2 bases, leaving 8 bases of the junction unmatched. CDR3 nucleotides: TGTGCCAGCAGTGAAAGGCTAGCGGGGGCCTGGGAGCAGTACGTC. Translating gives CASSERLAGAWEQYV.

V gene TRBV10-2 combines with J gene TRBJ2-1; 11 bases line up with TRBD2. Germline V lookup: CDR1 WSHSY, CDR2 SAAADI. CDR3 length: 15 residues. Trimming removed 4 bases from V and 7 bases from J; junction bases left unmatched: 6. The CDR3 sequence is CASSVVAGGRNEQFF. CDR3 DNA: TGCGCCAGCAGTGTGGTAGCGGGGGGGCGGAATGAGCAGTTCTTC.

The rearrangement links TRBV13 to TRBJ2-1; no clear D gene. CDR1 is PRHDT and CDR2 is FYEKMQ in the germline V gene (reference sequence). The CDR3 is made up of 13 amino acids. V was clipped by 6 bases and J by 9 bases, with 15 bases between them. The CDR3 reads CASSSQTASEQFF. CDR3 nucleotide sequence: TGTGCCAGCAGTTCACAGACGGCGTCTGAGCAGTTCTTC.

The chain has TRBV30 and TRBJ1-1, with D tentatively TRBD1 (5 bases). This CDR3 is 16 amino acids long. The V end was cut by 2 bases, the J end by 5 bases, with 21 bases between. Germline V lookup: CDR1 GTSNPN, CDR2 SVGIG (reference sequence). The CDR3 region has the DNA TGTGCCTGGAGTAAAGTTCAGGGCCTGGTAGTGACTGAAGCTTTCTTT. Encoded protein: CAWSKVQGLVVTEAFF. The variable domain in full, completed from reference TRBV30 and TRBJ1-1, reads SQTIHQWPATLVQPVGSPLSLECTVEGTSNPNLYWYRQAAGRGLQLLFYSVGIGQISSEVPQNLSASRPQDRQFILSSKKLLLSDSGFYLCAWSKVQGLVVTEAFFGQGTRLTVV.

The count of this clone is one. V is TRBV5-5 and J is TRBJ1-1; D is unresolved. Trimming removed 4 bases at V and 1 base at J, with 8 bases between. The CDR3 is 13 residues long. CDR1 and CDR2 (germline): SGHKS, YYEKEE (reference sequence). Written as DNA, the CDR3 is TGTGCCAGCAGCCAGAGCACGAACACTGAAGCTTTCTTT. Translated, it gives CASSQSTNTEAFF.